At least ten counts were recorded for the clone carrying this T cell receptor (beta chain). As yet, its antigen is unknown. CDR1 and CDR2 (germline): KGHSH, LQKENI. V shed 2 bases and J shed 2 bases, with 10 bases lying between them. This CDR3 is 14 amino acids long. The record originates from a study of T cells in Graves' hyperthyroidism and ophthalmopathy. Study-wide findings and caveats: Appearing also in blood were most of the thyroid clonotypes expanded above 0.001.

Uncontrolled infection, other autoimmune disease, pregnancy and lactation each barred patients from inclusion. The source material, RNA transcripts, was used to amplify TCR beta CDR3 regions. The HTBI primer set was used in a first-round RT-PCR of the TCR CDR3. A single record per CDR3 protein comes from TCRdb applying MiXCR to the multiplex PCR reads. The sample shows 350,000 to 400,000 distinct CDR3 sequences, about a fifth of them seen only once. This rearrangement joins TRBV18 to TRBJ2-7; no clear D. The sequenced sample consisted of blood. The source is a woman younger than 35 with Graves' hyperthyroidism. This CDR3 reads CASSPIATAYEQYF. CDR3 DNA: TGTGCCAGCTCACCAATCGCGACGGCCTACGAGCAGTACTTC.